These 8 T cell receptor beta chains were all obtained from the same sample, sequenced in a study of blood T cell repertoires in COVID-19. The assay was immunoSEQ multiplex PCR, and TCRdb's table has in-frame clones only and misses some. This table has just over 250,000 clones, around 92% appearing once. Material for sequencing was peripheral blood. The receptor source for this set is a person under 35 with COVID-19, enrolled during active disease.

This chain uses TRBV5-8 with TRBJ2-1, with TRBD2 matching over 10 bases. CDR1 is SGHTS, CDR2 YDEGEE, per germline. The CDR3 has 16 amino acids. V lost 5 bases and J lost 10; bases outside the gene matches: 15. As DNA, the CDR3 is TGTGCCAGCAGACTCTCTTCGGCTAGCGGGAGTGAGGAGCAGTTCTTC. Translation gives CASRLSSASGSEEQFF.

The chain has TRBV9 and TRBJ2-3, with D possibly being TRBD2 (6 bases). CDR1 and CDR2 (germline): SGDLS, YYNGEE. The CDR3 has 15 amino acids. V was cut by 0 bases and J by 4 bases, with 12 bases left in between. CDR3 in amino acids: CASSVASGRADTQYF. The CDR3 nucleotides read TGTGCCAGCAGCGTAGCTTCCGGGAGAGCAGATACGCAGTATTTT.

This chain links TRBV7-9 with TRBJ2-1, with 13 bases identical to TRBD2. The J segment lost 11 bases and the V segment lost 3 bases, leaving 7 bases of the junction unmatched. The CDR3 sequence is 15 residues long. CDR1 and CDR2 (germline): SEHNR, FQNEAQ (reference sequence). DNA for the CDR3: TGTGCCAGCAGCTTCACGGGGACTAGCGGGAACCAGCAGTTCTTC. Its protein is CASSFTGTSGNQQFF.

The J gene is TRBJ2-2, the V gene TRBV11-3, with D possibly being TRBD2 (5 bases). Germline CDR1 and CDR2: SGHNT and YENEEA. V lost 4 bases and J 7 bases, leaving 10 bases between the germline ends. The CDR3 consists of 13 residues. The CDR3 loop reads CASSWNEGGELFF. The CDR3 DNA sequence: TGTGCCAGCAGCTGGAACGAGGGCGGGGAGCTGTTTTTT.

V and J are TRBV28 and TRBJ1-2; D possibly corresponds to TRBD1 (6 bases). The CDR3 totals 15 residues. In germline, CDR1 is MDHEN, CDR2 SYDVKM. The ends were cut back, 3 bases at V and 0 bases at J, with 11 bases in the middle. CDR3 in amino acids: CASSLDRTANYGYTF. The CDR3 DNA reads as TGTGCCAGCAGTTTGGACAGAACAGCTAACTATGGCTACACCTTC.

V gene TRBV5-1 combines with J gene TRBJ2-3; TRBD2 is a possible D gene (6 bases). This CDR3 comprises 18 residues. Germline V gives CDR1 SGHRS, CDR2 YFSETQ. The ends were cut back, 1 base at V and 5 bases at J, with 23 bases in the middle. The CDR3, as DNA: TGCGCCAGCAGCTTGTATACAGCGGGCGGGGTTTTTGAAGATACGCAGTATTTT. Its protein is CASSLYTAGGVFEDTQYF.

In DNA, the CDR3 is TGTGCCAGCAGTTACTCGATATACGGGAGTTCCTACAATGAGCAGTTCTTC. Protein: CASSYSIYGSSYNEQFF. This rearrangement joins TRBV6-2 or TRBV6-3 to TRBJ2-1; D is perhaps TRBD2 (6 bases). This CDR3 has 17 residues. Germline-derived CDR1 and CDR2 are MNHEY and SVGEGT. V dropped 0 bases and J dropped 1 base, with 13 bases sitting between them.

The rearrangement joins TRBV7-2 to TRBJ1-5; D unclear. Germline assignment: CDR1 SGHTA and CDR2 FQGNSA. Trimming cost V 3 bases and J 4 bases, with 13 bases left between them. The CDR3 contains 15 residues. For the CDR3, the DNA is TGTGCCAGCAGCTTGCTAGGGAGTTCGAATCAGCCCCAGCATTTT. Residues: CASSLLGSSNQPQHF.